The 21 T cell receptor beta chains below all came from one sample that was sequenced in a study of Ad26.COV2.S vaccination and SARS-CoV-2 variants (dated by TCRdb to the early 2020s). Library method: the immunoSEQ multiplex PCR assay. TCRdb holds this immuneACCESS table with in-frame rearrangements only. Some clones are missing; in checked studies, unresolved V genes explain under half, and the rest has no known cause. In this sample the table shows 300,000 to 350,000 clones, 88% of which occur a single time. The ten largest make up 6.4% of the sample. The sample's treatment or condition, from its label and the paper: roughly 18 received Ad26.COV2.S at low or high dose, single or two shots; several received placebo; per-sample allocation not given. For vaccine and placebo recipients, the sequenced repertoires came from samples collected on day 63 after the first injection. The specimen comprised peripheral blood, sampled in a trial of Ad26.COV2.S vaccine versus placebo. The receptors were sampled from a person aged 18-60 years who received the Ad26.COV2.S COVID-19 vaccine or a placebo.

This clone was found a few times. V usage is TRBV4-3 and J usage is TRBJ2-3, with TRBD2 matching 8 bases. Trimming took 1 base from V and 4 from J; bases not matched to a gene: 7. The CDR3 sequence is 16 residues long. Germline lookup yields CDR1 LGHNA and CDR2 YSLEER. CDR3 region: CASSQGPLAGPDTQYF. The CDR3 DNA reads TGCGCCAGCAGCCAAGGTCCATTAGCGGGGCCAGATACGCAGTATTTT.

This chain connects TRBV6-2 or TRBV6-3 to TRBJ1-5; tentatively, D is TRBD1 (5 bases). The CDR3 length is 13 residues. The germline CDR1 and CDR2 sequences are MNHEY and SVGEGT. V was clipped by 6 bases and J by 6 bases, with 12 bases between them. As DNA, the CDR3 is TGTGCCAGCAGCCAGGGATTAGGTCAGCCCCAGCATTTT. Translated, it gives CASSQGLGQPQHF.

The chain employs TRBV24-1 and TRBJ2-2, with 11 bases fitting TRBD1. The germline gives CDR1 KGHDR, CDR2 SFDVKD. CDR3 size: 15 residues. The V and J ends lost 5 bases and 6 bases, in that order; junction bases with no gene match: 4. In DNA, the CDR3 is TGTGCCACCAGTGCGGGACAGGGGGGTCCCGGGGAGCTGTTTTTT. Residues: CATSAGQGGPGELFF.

The rearrangement links TRBV27 to TRBJ1-4; no definite D call. CDR3 length equals 14 residues. Trimming removed 4 bases at V and 5 bases at J, with 11 bases between. Germline loops: CDR1 MNHEY, CDR2 SMNVEV (reference sequence). DNA of the CDR3: TGTGCCAGCAGTTCCGGACTCGAGAATGAAAAACTGTTTTTT. Its translation: CASSSGLENEKLFF.

V usage is TRBV7-2 and J usage is TRBJ2-1; tentative D call: TRBD1 (6 bases). The CDR3 loop spans 14 amino acids. The germline V gene encodes CDR1 SGHTA and CDR2 FQGNSA. V was clipped by 5 bases and J by 8 bases, with 16 bases between them. In nucleotides, the CDR3 is TGTGCCAGCAGCCATAGGAACAGGGTCCATGAGCAGTTCTTC. It codes for CASSHRNRVHEQFF.

This chain connects TRBV5-4 to TRBJ1-1; D ambiguous. Between the trimmed V and J ends, which lost 1 base and 1 base, there was a span of 5 bases. There are 13 residues in the CDR3. Germline lookup yields CDR1 SGHNT and CDR2 YYREEE (reference sequence). The CDR3 spells CASSLLQNTEAFF. The DNA of the CDR3 is TGTGCCAGCAGCTTGCTGCAGAACACTGAAGCTTTCTTT. Combining the CDR3 with reference TRBV5-4 and TRBJ1-1 gives the whole variable domain ETGVTQSPTHLIKTRGQQVTLRCSSQSGHNTVSWYQQALGQGPQFIFQYYREEENGRGNFPPRFSGLQFPNYSSELNVNALELDDSALYLCASSLLQNTEAFFGQGTRLTVV.

The chain carries TRBV27 and TRBJ2-1; 8 bases are a match to TRBD2. Germline CDR1 reads MNHEY; CDR2 reads SMNVEV (reference sequence). V lost 6 bases, J lost 7 bases, and 11 bases stayed unmatched. The CDR3 consists of 15 residues. Written as DNA, the CDR3 is TGTGCCAGCAGGGCCCCGGGGACTAGGTATAATGAGCAGTTCTTC. Amino acids: CASRAPGTRYNEQFF.

The chain carries TRBV6-5 and TRBJ2-2; D may be TRBD1 (6 bases). Trimming took 8 bases from V and 5 from J, leaving 15 bases between them. Germline values: CDR1 MNHEY, CDR2 SVGAGI. This CDR3 region has 14 residues. CDR3 DNA: TGTGCCAGCTTCCCAGGGGCAGGTACCGGGGAGCTGTTTTTT. Translated, it gives CASFPGAGTGELFF.

This clone was detected a few times. This same CDR3 is encoded by further DNA sequences in the sample. The rearrangement uses TRBV4-3 and TRBJ2-6; D gene ambiguous. Germline V gives CDR1 LGHNA, CDR2 YSLEER. There are 16 residues in the CDR3. V was shortened by 0 bases and J by 0 bases, with 6 bases between the two germline ends. CDR3 residues: CASSQEPSSGANVLTF. DNA for the CDR3: TGCGCCAGCAGCCAAGAGCCGAGCTCTGGGGCCAACGTCCTGACTTTC.

The chain is built from TRBV4-3 and TRBJ1-6, with no clear D. V was cut by 1 base and J by 6 bases, with 13 bases left in between. The germline gives CDR1 LGHNA, CDR2 YSLEER. The CDR3 sequence is 16 residues long. In nucleotides, the CDR3 is TGCGCCAGCAGCCAAGCAGAGACTCTGATTAATTCACCCCTCCACTTT. Amino acids: CASSQAETLINSPLHF.

The chain recombines TRBV5-4 with TRBJ1-1; no clear D. The CDR3 is 14 residues long. V was cut by 4 bases and J by 2 bases, with 12 bases left in between. CDR1 and CDR2 (germline): SGHNT, YYREEE (reference sequence). CDR3 in amino acids: CASSPSTANTEAFF. In nucleotides, the CDR3 is TGTGCCAGCAGCCCTTCGACGGCAAACACTGAAGCTTTCTTT.

This clone was seen only once. V is TRBV27 and J is TRBJ2-5, with D perhaps TRBD1 or TRBD2 (6 bases each). Trimming took off 6 bases at V and 4 bases at J, with 18 bases between the two ends. This CDR3 contains 15 residues. Germline loops: CDR1 MNHEY, CDR2 SMNVEV (reference sequence). CDR3 DNA: TGTGCCAGCAGGAGGGACACCGGGCGGGGAGAGACCCAGTACTTC. Its translation: CASRRDTGRGETQYF.

This clone occurred once. The chain is built from TRBV28 and TRBJ1-6, with 8 bases fitting TRBD1. Looked up from germline, CDR1 is MDHEN and CDR2 is SYDVKM. The J segment lost 9 bases and the V segment lost 0 bases, leaving 1 base of the junction unmatched. CDR3 length: 14 residues. CDR3: CASSLWDRVSPLHF. The CDR3 DNA is TGTGCCAGCAGTTTATGGGACAGGGTTTCACCCCTCCACTTT.

The table lists this clone with a few counts. The gene calls are TRBV4-2 and TRBJ2-7; D gene uncertain. Between the trimmed V and J ends, which lost 1 base and 2 bases, there was a span of 3 bases. This CDR3 region has 12 residues. Germline CDR1 LGHNA, CDR2 YNFKEQ. The CDR3 DNA sequence: TGTGCCAGCAGCCAAGTGCCCTACGAGCAGTACTTC. Encoded protein: CASSQVPYEQYF.

V is TRBV5-8 and J is TRBJ2-5; D unresolved. Trimming left V 0 bases short and J 5 bases short, with 17 bases between. CDR1 and CDR2 (germline): SGHTS, YDEGEE. CDR3 length equals 16 residues. For the CDR3, the DNA is TGTGCCAGCAGCTTGGCCCCCGGCCGGCCGTTTGAGACCCAGTACTTC. This encodes CASSLAPGRPFETQYF.

The V gene is TRBV18, the J gene TRBJ2-7; 9 bases are a match to TRBD1. Germline-derived CDR1 and CDR2 are KGHSH and LQKENI. Unmatched junction bases numbered 13, after V lost 3 bases and J lost 7 bases. This CDR3 is built from 16 residues. CDR3: CASSPSLGQGSPEQYF. DNA of the CDR3: TGTGCCAGCTCACCGTCTTTGGGACAGGGCTCACCGGAGCAGTACTTC.

This chain connects TRBV6-1 to TRBJ1-1, with a possible D match to TRBD1 (5 bases). Germline lookup yields CDR1 MNHNS and CDR2 SASEGT. V dropped 2 bases and J dropped 3 bases, with 13 bases sitting between them. There are 15 residues in the CDR3. CDR3 bases: TGTGCCAGCAGTGAATACCCAGGGCTCGACACTGAAGCTTTCTTT. Its translation: CASSEYPGLDTEAFF.

This clone was found once. V gene TRBV27 combines with J gene TRBJ1-1, with D hard to call. This CDR3 comprises 14 residues. In germline, CDR1 is MNHEY, CDR2 SMNVEV (reference sequence). V gave up 3 bases and J gave up 6 bases, with 14 bases separating them. CDR3 in DNA: TGTGCCAGCAGTTTCAGCGCGGGAAGTCCTGAAGCTTTCTTT. It encodes CASSFSAGSPEAFF.

V gene TRBV30 combines with J gene TRBJ1-2, with D tentatively TRBD1 (5 bases). Germline V gene lookup returns CDR1 GTSNPN and CDR2 SVGIG (reference sequence). The CDR3 has 14 amino acids. Trimming stripped 7 bases from V and 2 bases from J, with 17 bases between. CDR3 protein: CASPVQGLNYGYTF. The CDR3 DNA is TGTGCCTCCCCAGTCCAGGGATTAAACTATGGCTACACCTTC.

This clone was detected once. The chain recombines TRBV27 with TRBJ2-1, with D perhaps matching TRBD2 (5 bases). Per germline, CDR1 MNHEY and CDR2 SMNVEV (reference sequence). V was cut by 3 bases and J by 7 bases, with 13 bases left in between. There are 14 residues in the CDR3. CDR3 in amino acids: CASSFTSGWNEQFF. The CDR3 DNA reads as TGTGCCAGCAGTTTTACGTCGGGATGGAATGAGCAGTTCTTC.

V usage is TRBV3-1 (or the pseudogene TRBV3-2) and J usage is TRBJ2-5; 14 bases are shared with TRBD2. Germline V CDR1 and CDR2: LGHDT, YNNKEL (reference sequence). This CDR3 spans 19 amino acids. The V and J ends lost 4 bases and 0 bases, in that order; junction bases with no gene match: 10. CDR3 in amino acids: CASSLTTGLAGANQETQYF. CDR3 DNA: TGTGCCAGCAGCCTTACGACGGGACTAGCGGGAGCGAACCAAGAGACCCAGTACTTC.